This TCR beta chain originates from a study of blood T cell repertoires in COVID-19. Study as a whole: The United States, Italy and Spain supplied acute and convalescent COVID-19 samples. PBMCs, B-cell-depleted T cells, or T cells provided the cDNA or gDNA that made up the material.

In the original processing: It was from reference gene primer amplification that nucleated cell counts were estimated. Measured with immunoSEQ multiplex PCR; TCRdb has only the in-frame clones, and not every one. That table furnishes V, J and clone size, whereas the DNA furnished D and trimming. Here the sample spans about 140,000 clones, 80% to 90% being singletons. CDR1 is LNHNV, CDR2 YYDKDF, per germline (reference sequence). CDR3 length: 19 residues. V was trimmed by 2 bases and J by 1 base, leaving 21 bases between them. The J gene is TRBJ1-3, the V gene TRBV15; possible D gene TRBD1, 5 bases. Sequenced input: peripheral blood. This TCR was recovered from a woman in her thirties or forties with acute or convalescent COVID-19. CDR3 in amino acids: CATSRSDWTRPRSGNTIYF. The CDR3 DNA sequence: TGTGCCACCAGCAGATCAGACTGGACAAGGCCGCGGTCTGGAAACACCATATATTTT. The whole variable domain, filled in from reference TRBV15 and TRBJ1-3, reads DAMVIQNPRYQVTQFGKPVTLSCSQTLNHNVMYWYQQKSSQAPKLLFHYYDKDFNNEADTPDNFQSRRPNTSFCFLDIRSPGLGDTAMYLCATSRSDWTRPRSGNTIYFGEGSWLTVV.